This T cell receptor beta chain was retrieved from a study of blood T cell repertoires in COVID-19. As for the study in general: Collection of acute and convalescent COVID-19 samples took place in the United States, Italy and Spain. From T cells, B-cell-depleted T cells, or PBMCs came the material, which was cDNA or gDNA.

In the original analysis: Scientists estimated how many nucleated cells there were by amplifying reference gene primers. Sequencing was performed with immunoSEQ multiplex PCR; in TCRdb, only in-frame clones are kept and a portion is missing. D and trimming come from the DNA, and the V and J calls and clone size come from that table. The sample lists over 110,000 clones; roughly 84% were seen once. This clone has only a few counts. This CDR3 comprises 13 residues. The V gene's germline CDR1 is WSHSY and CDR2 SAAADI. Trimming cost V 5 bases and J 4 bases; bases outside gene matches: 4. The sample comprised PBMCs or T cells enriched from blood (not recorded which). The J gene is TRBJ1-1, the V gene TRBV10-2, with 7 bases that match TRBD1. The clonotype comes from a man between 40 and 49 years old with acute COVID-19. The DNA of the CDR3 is TGCGCCAGCAGTAGAGGGGGCTTCACTGAAGCTTTCTTT. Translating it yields CASSRGGFTEAFF.